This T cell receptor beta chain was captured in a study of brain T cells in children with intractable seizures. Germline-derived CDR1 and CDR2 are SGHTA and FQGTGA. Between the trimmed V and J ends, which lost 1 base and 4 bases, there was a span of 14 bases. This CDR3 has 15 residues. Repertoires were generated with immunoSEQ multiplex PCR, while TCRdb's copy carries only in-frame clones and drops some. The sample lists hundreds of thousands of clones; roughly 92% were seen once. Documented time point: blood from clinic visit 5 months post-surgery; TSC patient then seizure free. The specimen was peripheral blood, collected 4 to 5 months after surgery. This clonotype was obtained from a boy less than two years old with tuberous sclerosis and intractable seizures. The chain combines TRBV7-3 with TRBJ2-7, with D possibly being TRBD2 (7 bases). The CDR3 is CASSLIGGGGYEQYF. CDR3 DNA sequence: TGTGCCAGCAGCTTAATTGGCGGGGGCGGGTACGAGCAGTACTTC.